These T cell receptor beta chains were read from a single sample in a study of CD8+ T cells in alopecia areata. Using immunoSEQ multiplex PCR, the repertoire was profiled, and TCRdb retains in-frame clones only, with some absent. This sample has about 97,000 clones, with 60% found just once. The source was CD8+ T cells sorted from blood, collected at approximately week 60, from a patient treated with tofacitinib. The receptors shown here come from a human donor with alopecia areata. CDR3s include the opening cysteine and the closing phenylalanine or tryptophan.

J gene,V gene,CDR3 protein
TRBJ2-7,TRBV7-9,CASSSGAYEQYF
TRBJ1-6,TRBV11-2,CASSPEGGAGSSYNSPLHF
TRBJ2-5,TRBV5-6,CASIVAGQYQETQYF
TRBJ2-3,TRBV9,CASSRTSGGTDTQYF
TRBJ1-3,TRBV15,CATSREGEPGTIYF
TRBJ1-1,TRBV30,CAWSLGPVDSAFF
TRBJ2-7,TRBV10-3,CAISADYEQYF
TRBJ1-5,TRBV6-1,CASSEWTGYYSNQPQHF
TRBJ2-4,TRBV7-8,CASSQRGQGAENIQYF
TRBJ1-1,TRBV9,CASSIRTAALEAFF
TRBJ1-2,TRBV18,CASSPDRGLREGYTF
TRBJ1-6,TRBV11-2,CASSLGFSPLHF
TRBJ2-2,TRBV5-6,CASSLGRETGELFF
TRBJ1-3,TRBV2,CASSVQQYRGTIYF
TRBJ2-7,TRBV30,CAWSVTVHEQYF
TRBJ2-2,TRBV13,CASSPGLGNTGELFF
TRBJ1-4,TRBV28,CASSLPRGSEKLFF
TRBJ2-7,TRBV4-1,CASSQGPFPGQGANSYEQYF
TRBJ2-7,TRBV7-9,CASGSDGAEQYF
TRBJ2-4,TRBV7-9,CASSPAAGQAKNIQYF
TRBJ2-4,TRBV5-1,CASSLSGGGRENIQYF
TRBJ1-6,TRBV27,CASSLGGHNNSPLHF
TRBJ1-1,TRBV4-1,CASSRSGHPLSEAFF
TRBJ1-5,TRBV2,CASSDGRGGNQPQHF
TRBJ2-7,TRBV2,CASSESIGENSYEQYF
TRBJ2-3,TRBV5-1,CASSPRVAGDRDTQYF
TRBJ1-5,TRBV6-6,CASSYGWGAGQPQHF